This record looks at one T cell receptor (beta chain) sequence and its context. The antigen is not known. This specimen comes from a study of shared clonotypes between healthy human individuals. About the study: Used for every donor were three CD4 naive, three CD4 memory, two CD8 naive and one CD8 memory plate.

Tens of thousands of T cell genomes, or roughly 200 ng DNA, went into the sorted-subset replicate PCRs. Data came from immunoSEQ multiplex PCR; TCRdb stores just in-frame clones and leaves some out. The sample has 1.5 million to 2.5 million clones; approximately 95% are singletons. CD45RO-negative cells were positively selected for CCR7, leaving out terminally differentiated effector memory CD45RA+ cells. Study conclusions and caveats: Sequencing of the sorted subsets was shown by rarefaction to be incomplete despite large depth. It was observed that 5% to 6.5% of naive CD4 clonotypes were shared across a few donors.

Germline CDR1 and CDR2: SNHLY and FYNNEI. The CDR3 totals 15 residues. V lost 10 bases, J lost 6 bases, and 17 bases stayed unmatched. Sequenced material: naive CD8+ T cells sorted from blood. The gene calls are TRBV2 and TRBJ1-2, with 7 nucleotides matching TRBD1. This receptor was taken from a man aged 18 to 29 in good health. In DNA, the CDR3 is TGTGCCACCCAATTGGGGCAGGGGGAACGGAATGGCTACACCTTC. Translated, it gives CATQLGQGERNGYTF.